This T cell receptor beta chain was sequenced for a study of T cells in Graves' hyperthyroidism and ophthalmopathy. Study in general: Specimen type is peripheral blood, collected at initial diagnosis prior to any treatment. Whole-study findings and limits: Progression to ophthalmopathy was predicted a median of 6.5 months early. Peripheral blood also featured most of the thyroid clonotypes expanded above 0.001.

RNA transcripts provided the source from which TCR beta CDR3 regions were amplified. The TCR CDR3 was amplified in a first-round RT-PCR using the HTBI primer set. TCRdb reprocessed the multiplex PCR reads with MiXCR, giving one entry per CDR3 protein. In the table there are fewer than 550,000 distinct CDR3 sequences, 15% to 18% of which are singletons. It was considered stable Graves' hyperthyroidism when ophthalmopathy did not progress within 18 months. A remark on this clonotype: Its antigen is undetermined.

From germline, CDR1 is LNHNV and CDR2 YYDKDF (reference sequence). The length of the CDR3 is 13 residues. V lost 5 bases and J lost 3, with 9 bases in between. Input material: blood. V and J are TRBV15 and TRBJ2-3; D gene uncertain. This receptor was obtained from a woman younger than 35 with Graves' hyperthyroidism. DNA of the CDR3: TGTGCCACCAGCCTCCGAGTGACAGATACGCAGTATTTT. This sequence encodes CATSLRVTDTQYF.